The 28 T cell receptor beta chains reported below all come from one sample, sequenced in a study of CD8+CD57+ T cells in acquired aplastic anemia. It was genomic DNA that served as the template for profiling TCR beta VDJ and CDR3. TCRdb itself ran the reads through MiXCR, one entry per CDR3 protein. The table shows 200,000 or so distinct CDR3 sequences, with less than 65% occurring only once. Sequenced input: sorted CD4+, CD8+, or CD8+CD57+ T cells (not recorded which) from PBMCs. The receptors originated from a human donor with severe aplastic anemia or a healthy control (not recorded which).

V and J are TRBV20-1 and TRBJ1-5, with D unresolved. V shed 3 bases and J shed 5 bases, with 11 bases lying between them. There are 13 residues in the CDR3. Per the germline V gene, CDR1 is DFQATT and CDR2 is SNEGSKA (reference sequence). DNA of the CDR3: TGCAGTGCTAGCCTAACGCGAGATCAGCCCCAGCATTTT. Translation: CSASLTRDQPQHF.

This clonotype occurred many times. V and J are TRBV6-5 and TRBJ1-2; the D gene is possibly TRBD1 (6 bases). CDR1 is MNHEY and CDR2 is SVGAGI in the germline V gene. The CDR3 extends over 12 amino acids. The V end lost 7 bases, the J end lost 6 bases, and 12 bases lay between the germline ends. The CDR3 coding sequence is TGTGCCAGCACCCAAGGGGGGGATGGCTACACCTTC. It codes for CASTQGGDGYTF.

Here the CDR3 reads CAIRGQDYEQYF. In DNA form, the CDR3 reads TGTGCCATCAGGGGACAGGACTACGAGCAGTACTTC. The V call is TRBV10-3, the J call TRBJ2-7, with 8 bases identical to TRBD1. Germline V CDR1 and CDR2: ENHRY, SYGVKD. This CDR3 is 12 amino acids long. Germline trimming cut 6 bases from V and 3 bases from J; bases unmatched to any gene: 1.

The V and J genes are TRBV7-8 and TRBJ1-3; D gene uncertain. This CDR3 has 15 residues. Germline CDR1 is SGHVS and CDR2 is FQNEAQ. V lost 8 bases and J 0 bases, leaving 14 bases between the germline ends. The CDR3 loop is CASSPFRISGNTIYF. Written as DNA, the CDR3 is TGTGCCAGCTCACCCTTTAGGATCTCTGGAAACACCATATATTTT.

The rearrangement joins TRBV19 to TRBJ2-7, with TRBD2 identical over 7 bases. Germline lookup yields CDR1 LNHDA and CDR2 SQIVND (reference sequence). The CDR3 is made up of 15 amino acids. Trimming removed 3 bases from V and 0 bases from J; junction bases left unmatched: 5. The CDR3 loop reads CASSISGRSSYEQYF. The CDR3 DNA reads as TGTGCCAGTAGTATTAGCGGGCGGAGCTCCTACGAGCAGTACTTC.

The chain is built from TRBV12-3 or TRBV12-4 and TRBJ1-2; no clear D gene. The CDR3 totals 12 residues. V was shortened by 4 bases and J by 4 bases, with 7 bases between the two germline ends. The CDR3 protein is CASSSGTYGYTF. CDR3 DNA sequence: TGTGCCAGCAGTTCGGGTACCTATGGCTACACCTTC.

V and J are TRBV5-6 and TRBJ2-3; D remains unclear. Trimming took 1 base from V and 3 from J, leaving 6 bases between them. CDR3 length: 13 amino acids. CDR1 is SGHDT and CDR2 is YYEEEE in the germline V gene. The CDR3 region is CASSLRETDTQYF. CDR3 in DNA: TGTGCCAGCAGCTTGAGGGAAACAGATACGCAGTATTTT.

The V gene is TRBV2, the J gene TRBJ2-2, with D perhaps matching TRBD2 (7 bases). Looked up from germline, CDR1 is SNHLY and CDR2 is FYNNEI. The CDR3 spans 16 residues. V lost 4 bases, J lost 6 bases, and 18 bases lay in between. The CDR3 region is CASSVRSGAGAGELFF. CDR3 in DNA: TGTGCCAGCAGTGTACGCAGCGGGGCAGGGGCCGGGGAGCTGTTTTTT.

The chain carries TRBV20-1 and TRBJ1-5; D is ambiguous. The CDR3 has 13 residues. V gave up 8 bases and J gave up 7 bases, with 18 bases separating them. The V gene's germline CDR1 is DFQATT and CDR2 SNEGSKA (reference sequence). The CDR3 DNA reads as TGCAGTCCCCCCGAGCCCCACAAACAGCCCCAGCATTTT. Residues: CSPPEPHKQPQHF.

This clonotype was counted once. J is TRBJ1-4 and V is TRBV7-3; no definite D call. The V and J ends lost 5 bases and 4 bases respectively, with 8 bases between them. CDR1 and CDR2 (germline): SGHTA, FQGTGA. This CDR3 has 13 residues. Written as DNA, the CDR3 is TGTGCCAGCAGCCCTAGCGGTAATGAAAAACTGTTTTTT. Translating gives CASSPSGNEKLFF.

There are many counts of this clonotype. This chain connects TRBV5-5 to TRBJ1-2; D remains unclear. Germline assignment: CDR1 SGHKS and CDR2 YYEKEE (reference sequence). This CDR3 has 13 residues. V was clipped by 0 bases and J by 8 bases, with 11 bases between them. CDR3 in DNA: TGTGCCAGCAGCTTGGCGATGGGTGAGGGCTACACCTTC. Its protein is CASSLAMGEGYTF.

This clonotype was seen just once. This chain connects TRBV20-1 to TRBJ2-7; the match to TRBD1 covers 9 bases. The CDR3 has 15 residues. The germline gives CDR1 DFQATT, CDR2 SNEGSKA (reference sequence). The J segment lost 8 bases and the V segment lost 4 bases, leaving 15 bases of the junction unmatched. The CDR3 reads CSATMGQGLLRQQYF. The CDR3 DNA is TGCAGTGCTACCATGGGACAGGGACTCCTACGACAGCAGTACTTC.

This clonotype is a singleton in its sample. This chain links TRBV12-5 with TRBJ1-1, with D uncertain. In germline, CDR1 is LGHNT, CDR2 FRNRAP. The CDR3 spans 12 residues. The CDR3 coding sequence is TGTGCCAGCAGTCCGACACACACTGAAGCTTTCTTT. This translates into CASSPTHTEAFF.

The rearrangement uses TRBV6-2 or TRBV6-3 and TRBJ1-2; D is ambiguous. Trimming left V 5 bases short and J 7 bases short, with 17 bases between. Germline V gene sequence: CDR1 MNHEY, CDR2 SVGEGT. This CDR3 spans 14 amino acids. The CDR3: CASSEDVRFVGYTF. Here the CDR3 DNA reads TGTGCCAGCAGTGAAGATGTCCGTTTCGTTGGCTACACCTTC.

This clonotype was seen just once. Its ends do not fully match the called genes, so a read error is possible. The J gene is TRBJ1-6, the V gene TRBV7-9; D is undetermined. The CDR3 runs 15 residues. Germline assignment: CDR1 SEHNR and CDR2 FQNEAQ (reference sequence). CDR3 protein: CASSLEIGVNSPLHF. As DNA, the CDR3 is TGCGCCAGCAGCTTGGAGATAGGAGTCAATTCACCCCTCCACTTT.

This clonotype was seen only a few times. The chain combines TRBV7-2 with TRBJ2-7, with D possibly being TRBD2 (5 bases). Germline values: CDR1 SGHTA, CDR2 FQGNSA. V lost 5 bases and J 6 bases, leaving 11 bases between the germline ends. This CDR3 region has 12 residues. CDR3 bases: TGTGCCAGCAGCCAAGAGGGCCGCGAGCAGTACTTC. It specifies CASSQEGREQYF.

The chain joins TRBV7-2 to TRBJ1-6; D might be TRBD1 (6 bases). The CDR3 sequence is 14 residues long. Trimming removed 5 bases at V and 6 bases at J, with 11 bases between. Germline V CDR1 and CDR2: SGHTA, FQGNSA. The CDR3 reads CASSKGQSNSPLHF. The CDR3 DNA is TGTGCCAGCAGCAAGGGACAAAGTAATTCACCCCTCCACTTT.

The gene calls are TRBV14 and TRBJ1-3, with D unresolved. The CDR3 covers 13 residues. Germline values: CDR1 SGHDN, CDR2 FVKESK. With 7 bases removed from V and 3 bases from J, the gap between germline ends came to 10 bases. CDR3 in amino acids: CASKAADGNTIYF. CDR3 coding DNA: TGTGCCAGCAAGGCCGCGGATGGAAACACCATATATTTT.

This sequence joins TRBV7-9 and TRBJ1-6, with TRBD1 as a possible D gene (5 bases). V lost 4 bases and J 7 bases, leaving 8 bases between the germline ends. The germline CDR1 and CDR2 sequences are SEHNR and FQNEAQ (reference sequence). The CDR3 extends over 13 amino acids. CDR3 in DNA: TGTGCCAGCAGCTCTTCAGGGAATTCACCCCTCCACTTT. Residues: CASSSSGNSPLHF.

V is TRBV20-1 and J is TRBJ2-7; TRBD1 is a possible D gene (6 bases). CDR3 length equals 14 residues. Trimming removed 6 bases at V and 3 bases at J, with 18 bases between. The V gene's germline CDR1 is DFQATT and CDR2 SNEGSKA (reference sequence). The CDR3 DNA sequence: TGCAGTGCAACTCTCGGGACACGGAACTACGAGCAGTACTTC. This codes for CSATLGTRNYEQYF.

The V call is TRBV7-2, the J call TRBJ2-2, with 7 bases identical to TRBD2. The V segment lost 6 bases and the J segment 6 bases; nucleotides outside the gene matches: 13. The length of the CDR3 is 16 residues. Germline V CDR1 and CDR2: SGHTA, FQGNSA. The CDR3 reads CASSSFGGSPPGELFF. The DNA of the CDR3 is TGTGCCAGCAGTTCCTTTGGCGGGAGTCCCCCCGGGGAGCTGTTTTTT. The whole variable domain, remainder taken from reference TRBV7-2 and TRBJ2-2, is GAGVSQSPSNKVTEKGKDVELRCDPISGHTALYWYRQSLGQGLEFLIYFQGNSAPDKSGLPSDRFSAERTGGSVSTLTIQRTQQEDSAVYLCASSSFGGSPPGELFFGEGSRLTVL.

This clonotype was counted once. The V call is TRBV6-5, the J call TRBJ1-2; 7 nucleotides match TRBD1. After removal of 7 bases from V and 6 bases from J, the junction contained 8 bases not matched to a gene. The CDR3 has 13 amino acids. Looked up from germline, CDR1 is MNHEY and CDR2 is SVGAGI. The DNA for the CDR3 is TGTGCCAGCACTCCGACAGGGTCTCATGGCTACACCTTC. It encodes CASTPTGSHGYTF.

This chain links TRBV2 with TRBJ1-2, with a tentative D call TRBD1 (6 bases). The germline V gene has CDR1 SNHLY and CDR2 FYNNEI. Trimming took 8 bases from V and 3 from J, leaving 16 bases between them. The CDR3 is made up of 14 amino acids. DNA of the CDR3: TGTGCCAGCTTCCAACCTGAGGGGGACTATGGCTACACCTTC. It is translated as CASFQPEGDYGYTF.

The chain is built from TRBV5-1 and TRBJ1-1; D is uncertain. The CDR3 is 14 residues long. In germline, CDR1 is SGHRS, CDR2 YFSETQ. V lost 4 bases, J lost 4 bases, and 14 bases lay in between. The CDR3, as DNA: TGCGCCAGCAGCCAAACGACCGGCTCCACTGAAGCTTTCTTT. Protein: CASSQTTGSTEAFF. Full variable domain (remainder filled in from reference TRBV5-1 and TRBJ1-1): KAGVTQTPRYLIKTRGQQVTLSCSPISGHRSVSWYQQTPGQGLQFLFEYFSETQRNKGNFPGRFSGRQFSNSRSEMNVSTLELGDSALYLCASSQTTGSTEAFFGQGTRLTVV.

This rearrangement joins TRBV29-1 to TRBJ2-7; TRBD2 might be the D (5 bases). The CDR3 extends over 11 amino acids. Per germline, CDR1 SQVTM and CDR2 ANQGSEA. The V gene lost 2 bases and the J gene lost 6 bases, with 8 bases spanning the gap. CDR3 nucleotides: TGCAGCGTTGAACTAGCTCGCGAGCAGTACTTC. Amino acid sequence: CSVELAREQYF.

The table lists this clonotype with a few counts. V usage is TRBV5-1 and J usage is TRBJ1-1, with no clear D. The CDR3 length is 13 residues. CDR1 is SGHRS, CDR2 YFSETQ, per germline. Trimming took 0 bases from V and 6 from J, leaving 9 bases between them. CDR3 DNA sequence: TGCGCCAGCAGCTTGGGTCAGACGGCTGAAGCTTTCTTT. Encoded protein: CASSLGQTAEAFF.

This clonotype has only a few counts. The chain has TRBV20-1 and TRBJ2-3; weak D call: TRBD2 (5 bases). The CDR3 spans 10 residues. CDR1 is DFQATT, CDR2 SNEGSKA, per germline (reference sequence). CDR3 loop: CRASGDTQYF. The CDR3 coding sequence is TGCAGGGCGAGCGGAGATACGCAGTATTTT.

The chain carries TRBV19 and TRBJ1-1; no firm D call. This CDR3 is 14 amino acids long. The V and J ends lost 6 bases and 8 bases respectively, with 19 bases between them. Germline loops: CDR1 LNHDA, CDR2 SQIVND (reference sequence). CDR3 nucleotides: TGTGCCAGTAGAGATCGACTCAGGCCTAGGGAAGCTTTCTTT. This encodes CASRDRLRPREAFF.